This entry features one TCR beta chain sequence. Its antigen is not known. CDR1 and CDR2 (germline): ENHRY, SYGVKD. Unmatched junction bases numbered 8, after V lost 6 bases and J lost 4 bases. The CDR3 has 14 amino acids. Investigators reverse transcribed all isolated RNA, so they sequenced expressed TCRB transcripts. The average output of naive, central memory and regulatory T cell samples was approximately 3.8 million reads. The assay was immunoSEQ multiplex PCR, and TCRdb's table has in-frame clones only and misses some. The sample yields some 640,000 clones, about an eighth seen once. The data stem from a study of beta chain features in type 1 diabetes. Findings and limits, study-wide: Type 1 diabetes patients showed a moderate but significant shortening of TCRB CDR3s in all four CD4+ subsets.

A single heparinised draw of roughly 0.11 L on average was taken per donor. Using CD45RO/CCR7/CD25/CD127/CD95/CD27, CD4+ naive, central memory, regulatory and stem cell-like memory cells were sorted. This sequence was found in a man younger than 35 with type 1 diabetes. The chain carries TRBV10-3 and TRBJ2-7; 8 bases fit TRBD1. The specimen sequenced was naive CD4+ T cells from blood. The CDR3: CAIRGQVSQYEQYF. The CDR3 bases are TGTGCCATCAGGGGACAGGTGTCCCAATACGAGCAGTACTTC.